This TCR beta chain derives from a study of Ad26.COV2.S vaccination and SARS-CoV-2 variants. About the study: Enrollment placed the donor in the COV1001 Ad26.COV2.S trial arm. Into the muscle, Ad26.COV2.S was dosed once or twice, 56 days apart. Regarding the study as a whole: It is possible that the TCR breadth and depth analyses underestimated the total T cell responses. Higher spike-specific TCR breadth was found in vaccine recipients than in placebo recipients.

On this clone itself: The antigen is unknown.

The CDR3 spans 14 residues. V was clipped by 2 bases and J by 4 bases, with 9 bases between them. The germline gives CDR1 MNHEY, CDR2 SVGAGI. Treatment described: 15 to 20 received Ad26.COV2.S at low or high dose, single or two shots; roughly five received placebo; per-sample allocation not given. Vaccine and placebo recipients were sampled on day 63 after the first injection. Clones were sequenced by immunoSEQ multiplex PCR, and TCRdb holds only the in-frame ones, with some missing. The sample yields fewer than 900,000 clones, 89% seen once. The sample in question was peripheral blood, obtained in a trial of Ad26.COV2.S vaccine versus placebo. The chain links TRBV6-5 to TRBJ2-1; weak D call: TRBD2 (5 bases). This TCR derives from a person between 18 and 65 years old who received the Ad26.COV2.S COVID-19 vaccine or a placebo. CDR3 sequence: CASSYSGGYNEQFF. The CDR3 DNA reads TGTGCCAGCAGTTACAGCGGAGGTTACAATGAGCAGTTCTTC.